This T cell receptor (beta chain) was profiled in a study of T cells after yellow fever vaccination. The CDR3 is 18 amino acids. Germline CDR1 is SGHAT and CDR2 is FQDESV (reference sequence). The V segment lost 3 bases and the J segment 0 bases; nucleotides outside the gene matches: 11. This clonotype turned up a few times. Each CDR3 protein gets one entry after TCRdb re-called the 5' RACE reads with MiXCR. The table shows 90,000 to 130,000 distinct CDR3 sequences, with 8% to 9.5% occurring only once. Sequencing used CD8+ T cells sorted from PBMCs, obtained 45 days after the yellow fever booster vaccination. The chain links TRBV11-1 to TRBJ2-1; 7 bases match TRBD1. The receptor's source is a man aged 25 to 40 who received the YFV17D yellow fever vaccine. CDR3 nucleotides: TGTGCCAGCAGCTTTAGGGACAGCCGGGATCGCTCCTACAATGAGCAGTTCTTC. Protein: CASSFRDSRDRSYNEQFF.